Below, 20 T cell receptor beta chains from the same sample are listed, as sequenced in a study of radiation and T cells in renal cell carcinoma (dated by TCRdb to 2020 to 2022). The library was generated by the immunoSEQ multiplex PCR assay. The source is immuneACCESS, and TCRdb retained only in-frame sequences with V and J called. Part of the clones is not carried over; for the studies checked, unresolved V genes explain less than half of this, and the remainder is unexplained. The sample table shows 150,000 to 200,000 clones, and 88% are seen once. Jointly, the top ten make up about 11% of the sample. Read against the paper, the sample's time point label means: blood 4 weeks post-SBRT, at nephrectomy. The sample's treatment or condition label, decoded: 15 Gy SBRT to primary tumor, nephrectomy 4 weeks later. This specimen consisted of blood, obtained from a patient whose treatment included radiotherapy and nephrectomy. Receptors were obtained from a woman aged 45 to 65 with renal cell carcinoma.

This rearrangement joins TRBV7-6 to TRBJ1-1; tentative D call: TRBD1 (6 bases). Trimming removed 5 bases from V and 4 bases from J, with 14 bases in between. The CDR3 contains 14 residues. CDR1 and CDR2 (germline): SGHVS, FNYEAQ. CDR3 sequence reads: CASSPQQGSTEAFF. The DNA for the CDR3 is TGTGCCAGCAGCCCCCAACAGGGATCCACTGAAGCTTTCTTT.

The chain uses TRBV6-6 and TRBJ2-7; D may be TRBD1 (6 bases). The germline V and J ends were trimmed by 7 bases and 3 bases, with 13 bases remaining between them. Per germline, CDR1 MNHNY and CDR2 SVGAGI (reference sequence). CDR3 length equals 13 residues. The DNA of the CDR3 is TGTGCCAGCAAAAACGGACAGATCTACGAGCAGTACTTC. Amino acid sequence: CASKNGQIYEQYF.

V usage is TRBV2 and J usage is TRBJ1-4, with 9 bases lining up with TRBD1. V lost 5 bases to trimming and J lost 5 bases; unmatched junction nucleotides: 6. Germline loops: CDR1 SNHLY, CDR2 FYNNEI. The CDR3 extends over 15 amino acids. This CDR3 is CASSQKDRGNEKLFF. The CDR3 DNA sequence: TGTGCCAGCAGTCAAAAAGACAGGGGGAATGAAAAACTGTTTTTT.

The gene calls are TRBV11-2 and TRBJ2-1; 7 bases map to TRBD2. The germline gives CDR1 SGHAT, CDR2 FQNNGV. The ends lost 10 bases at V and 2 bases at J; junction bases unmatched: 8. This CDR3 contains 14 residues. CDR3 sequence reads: CATTRRGTYNEQFF. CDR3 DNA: TGTGCCACGACGAGGCGGGGGACCTACAATGAGCAGTTCTTC.

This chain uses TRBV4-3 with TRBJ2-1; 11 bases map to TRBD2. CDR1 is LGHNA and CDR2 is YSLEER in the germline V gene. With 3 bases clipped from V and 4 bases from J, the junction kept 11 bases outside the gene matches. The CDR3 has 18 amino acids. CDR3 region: CASSHARSGLADYNEQFF. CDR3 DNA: TGCGCCAGCAGCCACGCTCGTTCGGGACTAGCGGATTACAATGAGCAGTTCTTC.

The DNA of the CDR3 is TGTGCCACCAGCTTGCAGGGACTCGGAGAGACCCAGTACTTC. The encoded protein is CATSLQGLGETQYF. The chain combines TRBV15 with TRBJ2-5; a possible D gene is TRBD2 (6 bases). This CDR3 region has 14 residues. Germline loops: CDR1 LNHNV, CDR2 YYDKDF (reference sequence). V lost 5 bases to trimming and J lost 4 bases, with 14 bases between them.

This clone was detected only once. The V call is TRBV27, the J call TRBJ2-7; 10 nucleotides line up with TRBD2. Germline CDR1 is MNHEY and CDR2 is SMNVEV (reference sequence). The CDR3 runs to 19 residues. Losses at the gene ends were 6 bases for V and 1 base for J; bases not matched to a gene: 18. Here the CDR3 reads CASRGLAISKKRWSYEQYF. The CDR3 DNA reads TGTGCCAGCAGGGGACTAGCGATATCGAAAAAAAGGTGGTCCTACGAGCAGTACTTC.

The CDR3 nucleotides read TGTGCCACTGCCCAGGGACGGTGGGATAGCAATCAGCCCCAGCATTTT. Translation: CATAQGRWDSNQPQHF. V is TRBV21-1 and J is TRBJ1-5. TRBV21-1 corresponds to a pseudogene. The CDR3 spans 16 residues.

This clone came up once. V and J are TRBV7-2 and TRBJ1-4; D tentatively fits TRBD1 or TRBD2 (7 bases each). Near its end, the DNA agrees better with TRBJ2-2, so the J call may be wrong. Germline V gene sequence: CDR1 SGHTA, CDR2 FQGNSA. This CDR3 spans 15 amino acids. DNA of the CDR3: TGTGCCAGCAGCTTAACGGGGACAGCGGGGCGGGAGCTGTTTTTT. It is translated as CASSLTGTAGRELFF.

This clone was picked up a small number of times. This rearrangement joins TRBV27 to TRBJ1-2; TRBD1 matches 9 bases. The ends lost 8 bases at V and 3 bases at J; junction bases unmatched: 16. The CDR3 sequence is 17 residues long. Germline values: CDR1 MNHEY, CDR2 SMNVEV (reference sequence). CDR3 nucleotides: TGTGCCAGCCAACGGACAGGGGCGACTACTCAGTACTATGGCTACACCTTC. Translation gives CASQRTGATTQYYGYTF.

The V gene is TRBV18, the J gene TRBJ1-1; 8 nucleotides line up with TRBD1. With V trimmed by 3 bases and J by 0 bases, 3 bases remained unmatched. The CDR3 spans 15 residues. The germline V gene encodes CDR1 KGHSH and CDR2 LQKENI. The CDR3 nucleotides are TGTGCCAGCTCACCGGACAGGGACATGAACACTGAAGCTTTCTTT. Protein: CASSPDRDMNTEAFF.

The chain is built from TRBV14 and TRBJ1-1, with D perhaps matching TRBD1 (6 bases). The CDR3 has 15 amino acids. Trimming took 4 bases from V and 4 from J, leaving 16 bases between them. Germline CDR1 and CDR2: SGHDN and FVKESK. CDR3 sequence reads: CASSLNRVLITEAFF. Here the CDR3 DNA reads TGTGCCAGCAGCCTAAACAGGGTTCTCATCACTGAAGCTTTCTTT.

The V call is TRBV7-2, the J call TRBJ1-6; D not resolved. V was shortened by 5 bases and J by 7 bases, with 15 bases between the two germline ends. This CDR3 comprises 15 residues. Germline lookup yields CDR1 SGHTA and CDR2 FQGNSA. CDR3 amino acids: CASSTTTSSNSPLHF. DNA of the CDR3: TGTGCCAGCAGCACTACGACAAGCTCGAATTCACCCCTCCACTTT. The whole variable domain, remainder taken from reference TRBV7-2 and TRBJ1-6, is GAGVSQSPSNKVTEKGKDVELRCDPISGHTALYWYRQSLGQGLEFLIYFQGNSAPDKSGLPSDRFSAERTGGSVSTLTIQRTQQEDSAVYLCASSTTTSSNSPLHFGNGTRLTVT.

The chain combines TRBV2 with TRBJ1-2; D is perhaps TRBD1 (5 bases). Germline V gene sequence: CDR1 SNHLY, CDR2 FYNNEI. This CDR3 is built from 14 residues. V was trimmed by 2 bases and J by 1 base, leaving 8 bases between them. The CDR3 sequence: CASSEQGFNYGYTF. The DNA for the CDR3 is TGTGCCAGCAGTGAACAGGGCTTTAACTATGGCTACACCTTC.

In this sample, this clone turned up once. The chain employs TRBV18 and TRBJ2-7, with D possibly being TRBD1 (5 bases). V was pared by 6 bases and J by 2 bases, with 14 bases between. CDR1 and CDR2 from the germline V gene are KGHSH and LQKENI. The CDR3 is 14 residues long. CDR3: CASSLDSNTYEQYF. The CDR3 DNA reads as TGTGCCAGCTCGCTAGACAGTAACACCTACGAGCAGTACTTC.

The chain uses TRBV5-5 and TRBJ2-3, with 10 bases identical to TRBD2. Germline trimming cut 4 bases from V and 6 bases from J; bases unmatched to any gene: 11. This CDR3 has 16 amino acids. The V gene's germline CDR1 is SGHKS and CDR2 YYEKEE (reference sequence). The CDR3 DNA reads TGTGCCAGCAGCCTTTATAGCGGGGGGTACAACGATACGCAGTATTTT. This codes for CASSLYSGGYNDTQYF.

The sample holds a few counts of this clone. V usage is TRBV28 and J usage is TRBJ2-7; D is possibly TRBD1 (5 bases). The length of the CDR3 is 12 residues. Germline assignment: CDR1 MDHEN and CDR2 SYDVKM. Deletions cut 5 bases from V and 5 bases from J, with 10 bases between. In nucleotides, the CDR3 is TGTGCCAGCAGTCAAGACAGCCACGAGCAGTACTTC. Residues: CASSQDSHEQYF.

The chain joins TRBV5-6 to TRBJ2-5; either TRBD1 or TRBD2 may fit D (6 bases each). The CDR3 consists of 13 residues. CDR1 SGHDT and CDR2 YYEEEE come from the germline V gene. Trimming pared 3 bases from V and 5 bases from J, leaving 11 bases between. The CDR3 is CASSWGAEETQYF. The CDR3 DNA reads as TGTGCCAGCAGCTGGGGGGCTGAGGAGACCCAGTACTTC.

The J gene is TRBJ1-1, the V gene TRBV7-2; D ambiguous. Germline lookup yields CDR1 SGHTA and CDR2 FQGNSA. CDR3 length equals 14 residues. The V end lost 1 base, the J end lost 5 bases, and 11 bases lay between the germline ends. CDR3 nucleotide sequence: TGTGCCAGCAGCTTAGAAGGGAGGAGTACTGAAGCTTTCTTT. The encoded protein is CASSLEGRSTEAFF.

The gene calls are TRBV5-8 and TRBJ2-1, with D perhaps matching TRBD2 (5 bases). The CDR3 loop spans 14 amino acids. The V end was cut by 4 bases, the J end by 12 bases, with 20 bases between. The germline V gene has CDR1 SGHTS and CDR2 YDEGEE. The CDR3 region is CASSQLEESGRQFF. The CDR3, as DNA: TGTGCCAGCAGCCAACTGGAGGAATCAGGTCGGCAGTTCTTC.